These 6 T cell receptor beta chains were sequenced from one sample in a study of vaccination and CD4 T cells after COVID-19. Treatment defined: approximately 9-day PBMC culture with coronavirus spike peptide pools or control peptides (ViraFEST assay). Before the COVID-19 pandemic (2011-2018), CD4+ T cells were obtained from the unexposed donor. Their target antigens are unknown. CD4+ T cells that had been cultured provided DNA sequenced with the Oncomine TCR Beta short-read assay. Genomic DNA was taken out of cultured CD4+ T cells by extraction. Using its own MiXCR run on the PCR reads, TCRdb lists one record per CDR3 protein. Among some 8,000 distinct CDR3 sequences listed, over 25% were seen once. The sequenced sample was CD4+ T cells from blood, cultured in vitro. The origin of the receptors is a human donor in good health.

This chain connects TRBV29-1 to TRBJ2-3; 10 bases agree with TRBD2. Germline V gene data show CDR1 as SQVTM and CDR2 as ANQGSEA. There are 14 residues in the CDR3. V was clipped by 6 bases and J by 1 base; unmatched bases: 4. CDR3 coding DNA: TGCAGCGTGAAGCTAGCGGGAGGCACAGATACGCAGTATTTT. Its protein product is CSVKLAGGTDTQYF.

This clonotype was seen more than once but under ten times. The J gene is TRBJ1-2, the V gene TRBV7-2; 8 nucleotides match TRBD1. Germline CDR1 reads SGHTA; CDR2 reads FQGNSA. This CDR3 region has 12 residues. The CDR3 sequence is CAKGQGSYGYTF. Written as DNA, the CDR3 is TGTGCTAAAGGACAGGGATCCTATGGCTACACCTTC.

This clonotype has just a few counts. The chain employs TRBV2 and TRBJ2-3; 7 bases match TRBD1. V shed 7 bases, J shed 9 bases, and the junction held 10 bases outside the gene matches. Germline V gene lookup returns CDR1 SNHLY and CDR2 FYNNEI. The CDR3 is made up of 13 amino acids. The CDR3 sequence: CASTRLQGITQYF. Written as DNA, the CDR3 is TGTGCCAGCACCCGCCTACAGGGGATAACGCAGTATTTT.

This clonotype occurred a few times. The chain uses TRBV20-1 and TRBJ2-1; 9 positions agree with TRBD2. The germline CDR1 and CDR2 sequences are DFQATT and SNEGSKA (reference sequence). This CDR3 contains 14 residues. In DNA form, the CDR3 reads TGCAGGGGAGCGGGGCGGGAGGGTCTCAATGAGCAGTTCTTC. It translates to CRGAGREGLNEQFF.

The V call is TRBV19, the J call TRBJ2-2; D assignment may be TRBD1 or TRBD2 (6 bases each). Trimming took 6 bases from V and 3 from J, leaving 17 bases between them. Germline assignment: CDR1 LNHDA and CDR2 SQIVND (reference sequence). CDR3 length: 16 amino acids. The CDR3 DNA is TGTGCCAGTAGCCCTGACGGGGGCGGCGACACCGGGGAGCTGTTTTTT. Protein: CASSPDGGGDTGELFF.

The V gene is TRBV24-1, the J gene TRBJ2-1, with TRBD2 identical over 7 bases. V gave up 3 bases and J gave up 5 bases; unmatched junction bases: 9. This CDR3 spans 16 amino acids. In germline, CDR1 is KGHDR, CDR2 SFDVKD. CDR3 protein: CATSDPVAGSNNEQFF. The CDR3 DNA reads TGTGCCACCAGTGATCCTGTAGCGGGTTCAAACAATGAGCAGTTCTTC.